This T cell receptor beta chain was captured by sequencing in a study of blood T cell repertoires in COVID-19. Study background: Donors in the United States, Italy and Spain gave samples during acute or convalescent COVID-19. PBMCs, B-cell-depleted T cells, or T cells were the source of the cDNA or gDNA that made up the material.

The CDR3 is 12 amino acids. Germline assignment: CDR1 SGHNT and CDR2 YYREEE (reference sequence). Between the trimmed V and J ends, which lost 4 bases and 5 bases, there was a span of 10 bases. Assay: immunoSEQ multiplex PCR; the TCRdb copy retains only in-frame clones and omits some. The sample includes 250,000 or so clones, roughly 86% of them seen just once. The gene calls are TRBV5-4 and TRBJ2-7; the D gene is possibly TRBD2 (5 bases). The sample comprised peripheral blood. This receptor was obtained from a man between 40 and 49 years old with active or convalescent COVID-19. The CDR3 region has the DNA TGTGCCAGCAGCCCGCCTAGCCACGAGCAGTACTTC. Translated: CASSPPSHEQYF.